A single sample gave rise to the 9 T cell receptor beta chains below, sequenced in a study of blood T cell repertoires in COVID-19. TCRdb's table, derived via immunoSEQ multiplex PCR, lists solely in-frame clones and lacks some. The sample lists roughly 230,000 clones, around 84% seen once, with more than 6.5% in the top ten. The sample taken for sequencing was PBMCs or T cells enriched from blood (not recorded which). These receptors all come from a woman between 45 and 65 years old who had been exposed to COVID-19.

The chain joins TRBV10-3 to TRBJ1-1; D call uncertain. The CDR3 is 14 residues long. CDR1 ENHRY and CDR2 SYGVKD come from the germline V gene. This chain's CDR3 is CAANGEIADTEAFF. The CDR3 bases are TGTGCTGCTAACGGGGAAATAGCGGACACTGAAGCTTTCTTT.

The V call is TRBV18, the J call TRBJ1-1; D gene uncertain. There are 14 residues in the CDR3. V was shortened by 2 bases and J by 2 bases, with 9 bases between the two germline ends. Germline assignment: CDR1 KGHSH and CDR2 LQKENI. CDR3 bases: TGTGCCAGCTCACCAATTCGGGTAAACACTGAAGCTTTCTTT. Amino acids: CASSPIRVNTEAFF.

The chain uses TRBV28 and TRBJ1-2; 9 positions agree with TRBD1. The CDR3 has 17 amino acids. The V segment lost 3 bases and the J segment 3 bases; nucleotides outside the gene matches: 11. The V gene's germline CDR1 is MDHEN and CDR2 SYDVKM. The CDR3 bases are TGTGCCAGCAGTTTGGGGGGACAGGGATCCAGGGACTATGGCTACACCTTC. It is translated as CASSLGGQGSRDYGYTF.

This clone has only a few counts. The CDR3 DNA follows: TGTGCCAGCAGAGCCCCCGACAGCAAAGGCTACACCTTC. Its protein is CASRAPDSKGYTF. The chain combines TRBV6-5 with TRBJ1-2, with D possibly TRBD1 on 5 matching bases. The CDR3 runs 13 residues. Per the germline V gene, CDR1 is MNHEY and CDR2 is SVGAGI. V lost 6 bases to trimming and J lost 8 bases, with 16 bases between them.

The chain recombines TRBV30 with TRBJ1-5; the D gene is possibly TRBD1 (5 bases). The germline CDR1 and CDR2 sequences are GTSNPN and SVGIG (reference sequence). Between the trimmed V and J ends, which lost 7 bases and 4 bases, there was a span of 14 bases. The length of the CDR3 is 13 residues. Here the CDR3 DNA reads TGTGCCTCCTCCTGGGGGGGGAATCAGCCCCAGCATTTT. Protein sequence: CASSWGGNQPQHF.

The rearrangement uses TRBV27 and TRBJ1-1, with D maybe TRBD1 (6 bases). The ends were cut back, 3 bases at V and 0 bases at J, with 8 bases in the middle. CDR1 is MNHEY and CDR2 is SMNVEV in the germline V gene (reference sequence). This CDR3 is 14 amino acids long. The CDR3 coding sequence is TGTGCCAGCAGTTTCAGGGGTCTGAACACTGAAGCTTTCTTT. As protein: CASSFRGLNTEAFF.

This sequence joins TRBV5-8 and TRBJ2-7; a possible D gene is TRBD2 (5 bases). The CDR3 spans 15 residues. Deletions cut 4 bases from V and 5 bases from J, with 19 bases between. Germline V gives CDR1 SGHTS, CDR2 YDEGEE. In DNA, the CDR3 is TGTGCCAGCAGCCCCCTGGAGGAGACCTACCACGAGCAGTACTTC. Its translation: CASSPLEETYHEQYF.

V gene TRBV10-3 combines with J gene TRBJ2-3; 13 nucleotides match TRBD2. The CDR3 is made up of 14 amino acids. The trim removed 7 bases at V and 3 bases at J, leaving 1 base unmatched. The V gene's germline CDR1 is ENHRY and CDR2 SYGVKD. The CDR3 region has the DNA TGTGCCATCAAGACTAGCGGGGGGACAGATACGCAGTATTTT. This translates into CAIKTSGGTDTQYF.

The V call is TRBV9, the J call TRBJ1-2; D uncertain. V lost 4 bases and J 8 bases, leaving 15 bases between the germline ends. The CDR3 length is 13 residues. The V gene's germline CDR1 is SGDLS and CDR2 YYNGEE. CDR3 coding DNA: TGTGCCAGCAGCCCGCAATTTGAGGGCGGCTACACCTTC. Encoded protein: CASSPQFEGGYTF.